The 21 T cell receptor beta chains presented below share a single source sample, sequenced in a study of human T cells and chemical hapten exposure (dated by TCRdb to the early 2020s). The library was obtained by RACE. Reads for this sample came from a NextSeq 500. TCRdb took the public reads, trimmed them with fastp at Q25, ran MiXCR for clone calling and kept in-frame beta chains. Rows are combined by CDR3 protein, so each entry shows the most common genes and DNA. The sample contains tens of thousands of distinct CDR3 sequences, 8.5% to 12% of them found a single time. Jointly, the top ten make up more than 4% of the sample. In light of the paper, this sample's time point label describes: patch test 2, 6 weeks after DPC sensitization. The label giving this sample's treatment or condition can be read as: therapeutic diphenylcyclopropenone sensitization with weekly scalp DPC. The starting material was whole blood, obtained in connection with sensitization to the hapten diphenylcyclopropenone (DPC). All receptors derive from a woman between 45 and 65 years old with alopecia areata. Some clones in this sample may be carry-over from other donors' samples.

This clonotype was picked up a small number of times. The chain carries TRBV6-5 and TRBJ1-1; D may be TRBD1 (5 bases). Looked up from germline, CDR1 is MNHEY and CDR2 is SVGAGI. V was shortened by 0 bases and J by 3 bases, with 14 bases between the two germline ends. The CDR3 is made up of 16 amino acids. CDR3 protein: CASSYSIGGSDTEAFF. CDR3 nucleotides: TGTGCCAGCAGTTACTCGATTGGGGGATCGGACACTGAAGCTTTCTTT.

In its sample, this clonotype was seen many times. The chain joins TRBV3-1 to TRBJ2-1; no firm D call. Germline values: CDR1 LGHDT, CDR2 YNNKEL (reference sequence). Trimming cost V 4 bases and J 0 bases, with 1 base left between them. The CDR3 has 12 amino acids. The CDR3 loop is CASSLSYNEQFF. As DNA, the CDR3 is TGTGCCAGCAGCCTCTCCTACAATGAGCAGTTCTTC.

V and J are TRBV3-1 and TRBJ2-2; tentative D call: TRBD2 (6 bases). The V end was cut by 4 bases, the J end by 2 bases, with 14 bases between. The length of the CDR3 is 16 residues. CDR1 is LGHDT, CDR2 YNNKEL, per germline (reference sequence). The CDR3 nucleotides read TGTGCCAGCAGCCCAAGTGTTGCGGGAAACACCGGGGAGCTGTTTTTT. Amino acids: CASSPSVAGNTGELFF.

The chain recombines TRBV30 with TRBJ2-4; TRBD1 aligns across 8 bases. CDR1 is GTSNPN and CDR2 is SVGIG in the germline V gene (reference sequence). V was pared by 3 bases and J by 7 bases, with 2 bases of the junction left unmatched. The CDR3 loop spans 12 amino acids. As DNA, the CDR3 is TGTGCCTGGAGCCCAGGGGGCAACATTCAGTACTTC. The encoded protein is CAWSPGGNIQYF.

V is TRBV20-1 and J is TRBJ1-2; D is undetermined. Germline V gene data show CDR1 as DFQATT and CDR2 as SNEGSKA (reference sequence). This CDR3 region has 14 residues. The V end was cut by 3 bases, the J end by 3 bases, with 14 bases between. This CDR3 is CSASPEGRDYGYTF. The CDR3 DNA sequence: TGCAGTGCTAGTCCGGAAGGAAGGGACTATGGCTACACCTTC.

The chain carries TRBV29-1 and TRBJ1-1; the D gene is possibly TRBD1 (5 bases). The germline gives CDR1 SQVTM, CDR2 ANQGSEA. The ends were cut back, 5 bases at V and 1 base at J, with 11 bases in the middle. This CDR3 contains 13 residues. CDR3 DNA sequence: TGCAGCGTTCTCCCGACAGCGAACACTGAAGCTTTCTTT. It encodes CSVLPTANTEAFF. Variable domain in full (rest from reference TRBV29-1 and TRBJ1-1): SAVISQKPSRDICQRGTSLTIQCQVDSQVTMMFWYRQQPGQSLTLIATANQGSEATYESGFVIDKFPISRPNLTFSTLTVSNMSPEDSSIYLCSVLPTANTEAFFGQGTRLTVV.

This clonotype was counted at least ten times. The chain couples TRBV7-8 to TRBJ2-7; a possible D gene is TRBD2 (6 bases). Germline V gene lookup returns CDR1 SGHVS and CDR2 FQNEAQ. The CDR3 consists of 16 residues. Trimming cost V 5 bases and J 0 bases, with 17 bases left between them. The CDR3 loop reads CASSARGPAGSYEQYF. The CDR3 coding sequence is TGTGCCAGCAGCGCGAGGGGACCAGCGGGCTCCTACGAGCAGTACTTC.

The chain combines TRBV20-1 with TRBJ2-7, with D unresolved. The CDR3 length is 15 residues. CDR1 DFQATT and CDR2 SNEGSKA come from the germline V gene (reference sequence). Trimming cost V 1 base and J 3 bases, with 16 bases left between them. The CDR3 DNA reads as TGCAGTGCTAGAGTCCCATCGGGCCTAGACTACGAGCAGTACTTC. Its protein product is CSARVPSGLDYEQYF.

The rearrangement joins TRBV7-2 to TRBJ2-3, with 7 bases lining up with TRBD1. Looked up from germline, CDR1 is SGHTA and CDR2 is FQGNSA. The CDR3 contains 16 residues. The junction had 13 bases not matched to a gene; V was cut back by 4 bases and J by 6 bases. CDR3 loop: CASSSGQKLRLDTQYF. The CDR3 region has the DNA TGTGCCAGCAGCTCGGGACAGAAGCTTAGGCTGGATACGCAGTATTTT.

This clonotype was picked up a small number of times. V and J are TRBV25-1 and TRBJ1-1, with D possibly being TRBD1 (5 bases). Between the trimmed V and J ends, which lost 4 bases and 3 bases, there was a span of 15 bases. The CDR3 has 15 residues. The germline V gene has CDR1 MGHDK and CDR2 SYGVNS. The CDR3 sequence: CASSGSRAADTEAFF. The CDR3 DNA follows: TGTGCCAGCAGTGGTTCCAGGGCGGCTGACACTGAAGCTTTCTTT.

Concerning this clonotype itself: A junction boundary mismatches the germline segment, possibly from a read error. The V call is TRBV20-1, the J call TRBJ2-3; 8 bases line up with TRBD2. Germline V gene sequence: CDR1 DFQATT, CDR2 SNEGSKA (reference sequence). CDR3 length equals 14 residues. Written as DNA, the CDR3 is TGTTCGGCGGCGGGAGGATCTAGCACAGATACGCAGTATTTT. It yields the protein CSAAGGSSTDTQYF.

There are many counts of this clonotype. V usage is TRBV4-1 and J usage is TRBJ2-7; 9 nucleotides match TRBD2. The CDR3 contains 15 residues. Germline assignment: CDR1 MGHRA and CDR2 YSYEKL. The V gene end was trimmed by 0 bases and the J gene end by 7 bases; junction bases not matched to a gene: 7. The CDR3 DNA reads as TGCGCCAGCAGCCAAGAGGCGGGAGGGCCGCGGGAGCAGTACTTC. It codes for CASSQEAGGPREQYF.

This clonotype has more than one count but fewer than ten. The chain carries TRBV12-3 or TRBV12-4 and TRBJ2-7, with 10 positions matching TRBD1. V gave up 2 bases and J gave up 4 bases; unmatched junction bases: 2. The CDR3 contains 14 residues. The CDR3: CASSLPDRGYEQYF. The CDR3 DNA sequence: TGTGCCAGCAGTTTACCGGACAGGGGGTACGAGCAGTACTTC.

The rearrangement links TRBV5-1 to TRBJ2-7, with D possibly called TRBD1 or TRBD2 (5 bases each). This CDR3 is built from 15 residues. The V and J ends lost 4 bases and 0 bases respectively, with 14 bases between them. Germline V gene sequence: CDR1 SGHRS, CDR2 YFSETQ. CDR3 in DNA: TGCGCCAGCAGCATCGCCGGGACGGCCTCCTACGAGCAGTACTTC. Amino acids: CASSIAGTASYEQYF.

The CDR3 reads CASSPFGSSTDTQYF. The CDR3 bases are TGTGCCAGCAGCCCGTTCGGATCTAGCACAGATACGCAGTATTTT. The chain employs TRBV3-1 and TRBJ2-3; no reliable D call. Trimming left V 4 bases short and J 0 bases short, with 11 bases between. Per germline, CDR1 LGHDT and CDR2 YNNKEL (reference sequence). The CDR3 extends over 15 amino acids.

To note about this clonotype: Relative to the germline gene, one junction end is altered; a read error may explain this. The rearrangement links TRBV18 to TRBJ2-4; D possibly corresponds to TRBD1 (6 bases). The CDR3 runs to 13 residues. CDR1 is KGHSH, CDR2 LQKENI, per germline. As DNA, the CDR3 is TGTGCCAGCTCACCGGGGGCCAAAAACACTCAGTACTTC. This sequence encodes CASSPGAKNTQYF.

The chain has TRBV2 and TRBJ1-2, with TRBD1 matching 11 bases. V dropped 7 bases and J dropped 6; count of bases not matched to a gene: 7. The CDR3 extends over 14 amino acids. Germline-derived CDR1 and CDR2 are SNHLY and FYNNEI. The CDR3 spells CASTMGQGVHGYTF. DNA of the CDR3: TGTGCCAGCACCATGGGACAGGGGGTCCATGGCTACACCTTC.

Ten or more counts support this clonotype. One junction end disagrees with the germline gene, perhaps due to a read error. The chain combines TRBV6-1 with TRBJ1-5, with 9 bases identical to TRBD1. This CDR3 region has 17 residues. The germline CDR1 and CDR2 sequences are MNHNS and SASEGT. This CDR3 is CASSEALYGTGNPPQHF. In DNA, the CDR3 is TGTGCCAGCAGTGAAGCGCTTTATGGGACAGGGAATCCGCCCCAGCATTTT.

This clonotype was counted between two and nine times. V gene TRBV4-3 combines with J gene TRBJ1-4, with unresolved D. V was trimmed by 5 bases and J by 8 bases, leaving 15 bases between them. Germline-derived CDR1 and CDR2 are LGHNA and YSLEER. The CDR3 spans 14 residues. The CDR3 spells CASSKGAVGEKLFF. CDR3 DNA: TGCGCCAGCAGCAAGGGCGCCGTAGGGGAAAAACTGTTTTTT.

The chain joins TRBV7-8 to TRBJ2-1; 8 bases map to TRBD2. The V segment lost 5 bases and the J segment 3 bases; nucleotides outside the gene matches: 9. The CDR3 loop spans 16 amino acids. Germline V gives CDR1 SGHVS, CDR2 FQNEAQ. The CDR3 reads CASSLKRGIIYNEQFF. The CDR3 bases are TGTGCCAGCAGCCTCAAGCGGGGGATCATCTACAATGAGCAGTTCTTC.

In its sample, this clonotype was seen many times. The chain is built from TRBV29-1 and TRBJ2-7; D might be TRBD1 (5 bases). V lost 6 bases and J 0 bases, leaving 9 bases between the germline ends. The CDR3 has 12 residues. Germline V CDR1 and CDR2: SQVTM, ANQGSEA. The CDR3 sequence is CSVGQSSYEQYF. The CDR3 DNA follows: TGCAGCGTCGGACAAAGCTCCTACGAGCAGTACTTC.